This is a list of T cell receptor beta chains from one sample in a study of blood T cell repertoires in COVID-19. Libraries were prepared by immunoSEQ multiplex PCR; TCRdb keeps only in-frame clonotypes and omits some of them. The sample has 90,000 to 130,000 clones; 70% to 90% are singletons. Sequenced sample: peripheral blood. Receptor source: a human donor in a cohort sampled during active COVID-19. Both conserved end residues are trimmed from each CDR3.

CDR3aa: ASSSLAGVAYEQY
v_gene: TRBV27

CDR3aa: ASSPGQGDHNEQF
v_gene: TRBV7-3

CDR3aa: ASSHNFYGYT
v_gene: TRBV3-1/TRBV3-2

CDR3aa: ASSYLFQETQY
v_gene: TRBV6-2/TRBV6-3

CDR3aa: ASTVSGANVLT
v_gene: TRBV27

CDR3aa: ASSPGGDHEAF
v_gene: TRBV7-6

CDR3aa: ATSSRTPMNTEAF
v_gene: TRBV15

CDR3aa: SVDDPAQAGGYT
v_gene: TRBV29-1

CDR3aa: ASSRTGQSAGELF
v_gene: TRBV6-5

CDR3aa: SASKRGSPRWGTYEQY
v_gene: TRBV20-1

CDR3aa: ASSERTGGDGYT
v_gene: TRBV6-6

CDR3aa: ASSLDRVSYNEQF
v_gene: TRBV2

CDR3aa: AISTGGSGANVLT
v_gene: TRBV10-3